The present TCR beta chain was sequenced within a study of cytomegalovirus exposure and HLA in healthy donors. Study observations and caveats: Among immune exposure information, only CMV serostatus was available. Specific recognition of CMV antigens was confirmed in vitro for three chains (all CMV-associated).

Remarks on this clone: Its antigen is still unknown.

The PCR had 60 Vbeta and 13 Jbeta primers. Methods used by the authors: Tens of millions of unique TCR beta chains, 9 million to 11 million shared, were counted in a later analysis. TCRdb keeps only in-frame clones here, not all; method: immunoSEQ multiplex PCR. The V and J calls and clone size come from that table; D and trimming were worked out from the DNA. The sample yields 70,000 to 90,000 clones, around 70% seen once. The length of the CDR3 is 14 residues. Unmatched junction bases numbered 3, after V lost 4 bases and J lost 4 bases. Germline V gene data show CDR1 as MGHDK and CDR2 as SYGVNS. It was healthy bone marrow donors who served as donors.

The sequencing sample was made of PBMCs. This TCR came from a man aged 40-49 years in good health and CMV-seropositive. The rearrangement links TRBV25-1 to TRBJ1-1, with 10 bases fitting TRBD1. For the CDR3, the DNA is TGTGCCAGCAGTGCGTGGACAGGGGGCACTGAAGCTTTCTTT. It codes for CASSAWTGGTEAFF.